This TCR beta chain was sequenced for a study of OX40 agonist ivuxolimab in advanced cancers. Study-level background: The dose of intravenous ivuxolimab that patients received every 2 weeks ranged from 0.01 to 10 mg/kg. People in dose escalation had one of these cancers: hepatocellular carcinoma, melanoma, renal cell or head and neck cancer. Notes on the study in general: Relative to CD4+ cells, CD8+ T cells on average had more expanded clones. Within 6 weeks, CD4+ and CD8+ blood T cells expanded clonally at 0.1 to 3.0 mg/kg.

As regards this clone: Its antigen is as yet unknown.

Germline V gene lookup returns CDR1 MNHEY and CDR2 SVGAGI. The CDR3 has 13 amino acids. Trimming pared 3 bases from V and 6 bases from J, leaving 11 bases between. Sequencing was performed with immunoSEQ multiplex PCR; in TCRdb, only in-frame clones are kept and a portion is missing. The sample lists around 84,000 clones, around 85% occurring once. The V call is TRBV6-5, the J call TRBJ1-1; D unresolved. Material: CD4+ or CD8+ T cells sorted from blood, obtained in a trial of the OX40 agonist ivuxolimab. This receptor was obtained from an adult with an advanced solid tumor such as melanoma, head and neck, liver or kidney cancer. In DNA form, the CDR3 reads TGTGCCAGCAGTTATGTAGGGAGGTCTGAAGCTTTCTTT. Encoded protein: CASSYVGRSEAFF.